These 27 T cell receptor beta chains were sequenced from one sample in a study of blood T cells in healthy people across ages. A second about 7 to 11 cycle PCR used barcoded and J-beta primers. TCRdb passed the 5' RACE reads through MiXCR, listing each CDR3 protein once. This table has about 690,000 distinct CDR3 sequences, around 38% appearing once. The sample was blood. These receptors were collected from an elderly man in good health.

The chain employs TRBV20-1 and TRBJ2-1; D uncertain. Looked up from germline, CDR1 is DFQATT and CDR2 is SNEGSKA (reference sequence). V was shortened by 6 bases and J by 2 bases, with 14 bases between the two germline ends. The CDR3 has 14 residues. The CDR3 loop is CSAHNPRTYNEQFF. The CDR3 coding sequence is TGCAGTGCCCACAACCCCCGGACCTACAATGAGCAGTTCTTC.

The table lists this clonotype with a few counts. The rearrangement joins TRBV10-1 to TRBJ2-7; 13 positions match TRBD2. V lost 2 bases, J lost 0 bases, and 7 bases stayed unmatched. The CDR3 sequence is 18 residues long. Germline V gene data show CDR1 as WNHNN and CDR2 as SYGVQD (reference sequence). The chain's CDR3 is CASSEGRTSGSLSYEQYF. The DNA for the CDR3 is TGCGCCAGCAGTGAGGGGAGGACTAGCGGGAGCCTCTCCTACGAGCAGTACTTC.

Many counts were recorded for this clonotype. V usage is TRBV20-1 and J usage is TRBJ2-3, with a weak D call TRBD2 (5 bases). V shed 2 bases and J shed 4 bases, with 10 bases lying between them. In germline, CDR1 is DFQATT, CDR2 SNEGSKA (reference sequence). The CDR3 covers 13 residues. CDR3 DNA sequence: TGCAGTGCTAGACCTAGCATCGCAGATACGCAGTATTTT. Its protein product is CSARPSIADTQYF.

V gene TRBV11-2 combines with J gene TRBJ2-2; D might be TRBD2 (6 bases). The germline V and J ends were trimmed by 6 bases and 7 bases, with 15 bases remaining between them. The CDR3 totals 14 residues. The V gene's germline CDR1 is SGHAT and CDR2 FQNNGV. Here the CDR3 reads CASRPRSGVGELFF. The CDR3 DNA reads as TGTGCCAGCAGACCCCGTTCGGGGGTCGGGGAGCTGTTTTTT.

This clonotype was found a few times. The V call is TRBV7-9, the J call TRBJ1-1; TRBD1 matches 7 bases. Germline V gene sequence: CDR1 SEHNR, CDR2 FQNEAQ (reference sequence). With V trimmed by 5 bases and J by 3 bases, 3 bases remained unmatched. The CDR3 is made up of 13 amino acids. The CDR3 DNA follows: TGTGCCAGCAGCGCGGGACAGTACACTGAAGCTTTCTTT. Translated: CASSAGQYTEAFF.

This clonotype was seen repeatedly, ten times or more. The chain combines TRBV12-3 or TRBV12-4 with TRBJ2-3; 8 nucleotides line up with TRBD1. J gave up 0 bases and V 4 bases, and 15 bases lay outside the gene matches. The CDR3 consists of 19 residues. The CDR3 spells CASSSDTDRDRTSTDTQYF. The CDR3 region has the DNA TGTGCCAGCAGTTCAGATACGGACAGGGATCGAACTAGCACAGATACGCAGTATTTT.

The table lists this clonotype with a few counts. The chain has TRBV10-1 and TRBJ2-7; D is uncertain. Trimming left V 0 bases short and J 8 bases short, with 8 bases between. The CDR3 spans 12 residues. Germline V gives CDR1 WNHNN, CDR2 SYGVQD (reference sequence). The CDR3 loop is CASSESGRKQYF. In nucleotides, the CDR3 is TGCGCCAGCAGTGAGTCTGGGCGTAAGCAGTACTTC.

This clonotype was detected a few times. V and J are TRBV20-1 and TRBJ2-7, with 8 bases lining up with TRBD1. CDR3 size: 12 residues. Germline CDR1 reads DFQATT; CDR2 reads SNEGSKA (reference sequence). Losses at the gene ends were 5 bases for V and 4 bases for J; bases not matched to a gene: 4. The CDR3 DNA follows: TGCAGTGCTTGGGACAGGATTTACGAGCAGTACTTC. This codes for CSAWDRIYEQYF.

The genes are TRBV9 and TRBJ1-2; D is possibly TRBD1 (6 bases). V dropped 0 bases and J dropped 7 bases, with 10 bases sitting between them. The CDR3 consists of 13 residues. Germline V CDR1 and CDR2: SGDLS, YYNGEE. CDR3 nucleotide sequence: TGTGCCAGCAGCGTAGCTCAGGGGTTTGGCTACACCTTC. Its protein product is CASSVAQGFGYTF.

The chain recombines TRBV4-3 with TRBJ2-7; 9 bases match TRBD1. Germline CDR1 is LGHNA and CDR2 is YSLEER. This CDR3 contains 15 residues. The junction had 8 bases not matched to a gene; V was cut back by 4 bases and J by 4 bases. This CDR3 is CASSRRTGVLYEQYF. As DNA, the CDR3 is TGCGCCAGCAGCCGGCGGACAGGGGTCTTATACGAGCAGTACTTC.

This clonotype appeared a few times. The chain is built from TRBV5-5 and TRBJ1-1; D is perhaps TRBD1 (6 bases). V was shortened by 3 bases and J by 4 bases, with 10 bases between the two germline ends. The CDR3 has 13 residues. Germline CDR1 and CDR2: SGHKS and YYEKEE (reference sequence). The CDR3 sequence: CASSSRGGTEAFF. The DNA for the CDR3 is TGTGCCAGCAGCTCGAGGGGGGGCACTGAAGCTTTCTTT. The full variable domain, completed using reference TRBV5-5 and TRBJ1-1, is DAGVTQSPTHLIKTRGQQVTLRCSPISGHKSVSWYQQVLGQGPQFIFQYYEKEERGRGNFPDRFSARQFPNYSSELNVNALLLGDSALYLCASSSRGGTEAFFGQGTRLTVV.

This clonotype was detected a few times. The chain carries TRBV7-2 and TRBJ2-7; 8 bases are a match to TRBD1. V shed 5 bases, J shed 5 bases, and the junction held 5 bases outside the gene matches. The length of the CDR3 is 13 residues. From germline, CDR1 is SGHTA and CDR2 FQGNSA. The CDR3 nucleotides read TGTGCCAGCAGCACCCAGACAGGGGACGAGCAGTACTTC. Amino acids: CASSTQTGDEQYF.

The CDR3 coding sequence is TGCAGTGCTGAGGGGCCATGGACTAGCGGGGGCTATGAGCAGTTCTTC. This sequence encodes CSAEGPWTSGGYEQFF. V is TRBV20-1 and J is TRBJ2-1, with 13 bases matching TRBD2. Germline-derived CDR1 and CDR2 are DFQATT and SNEGSKA (reference sequence). Trimming removed 5 bases from V and 8 bases from J; junction bases left unmatched: 12. This CDR3 contains 16 residues.

The genes are TRBV20-1 and TRBJ1-2; D possibly corresponds to TRBD1 (6 bases). V gave up 0 bases and J gave up 6 bases, with 11 bases separating them. CDR3 length: 13 residues. Germline-derived CDR1 and CDR2 are DFQATT and SNEGSKA (reference sequence). CDR3 region: CSARDKWGHGYTF. CDR3 bases: TGCAGTGCTAGAGATAAATGGGGGCATGGCTACACCTTC.

V and J are TRBV20-1 and TRBJ2-1; D tentatively reads TRBD1 or TRBD2 (5 bases each). V was shortened by 5 bases and J by 7 bases, with 15 bases between the two germline ends. The CDR3 consists of 13 residues. CDR1 is DFQATT, CDR2 SNEGSKA, per germline (reference sequence). In nucleotides, the CDR3 is TGCAGTGCTCCCGGACAAGGGGAGAATGAGCAGTTCTTC. It codes for CSAPGQGENEQFF.

This clonotype was observed a few times. The chain is built from TRBV11-1 and TRBJ2-4, with D tentatively TRBD1 (5 bases). The CDR3 length is 17 residues. V lost 2 bases to trimming and J lost 0 bases, with 14 bases between them. Germline assignment: CDR1 SGHAT and CDR2 FQDESV (reference sequence). The CDR3 nucleotides are TGTGCCAGCAGCTTAATTCGGCAGGGCCTAGCCAAAAACATTCAGTACTTC. Translated: CASSLIRQGLAKNIQYF.

The chain has TRBV6-2 or TRBV6-3 and TRBJ2-1; unclear D gene. The CDR3 spans 16 residues. The V end lost 7 bases, the J end lost 0 bases, and 16 bases lay between the germline ends. Per germline, CDR1 MNHEY and CDR2 SVGEGT. The CDR3 DNA reads TGTGCCAGCATCAATAAGGTTTTTAACTCCTACAATGAGCAGTTCTTC. Translation: CASINKVFNSYNEQFF.

The V gene is TRBV20-1, the J gene TRBJ2-3; 8 nucleotides align to TRBD1. J was trimmed by 4 bases and V by 0 bases; bases with no gene match: 6. From germline, CDR1 is DFQATT and CDR2 SNEGSKA (reference sequence). CDR3 size: 15 residues. DNA for the CDR3: TGCAGTGCTAGAGATTTCAGGGGGCAGGCAGATACGCAGTATTTT. This codes for CSARDFRGQADTQYF.

In its sample, this clonotype was seen many times. This chain connects TRBV29-1 to TRBJ2-7, with unresolved D. Trimming pared 2 bases from V and 0 bases from J, leaving 5 bases between. The CDR3 length is 12 residues. Per the germline V gene, CDR1 is SQVTM and CDR2 is ANQGSEA. The CDR3 region is CSVEQSSYEQYF. CDR3 nucleotide sequence: TGCAGCGTTGAACAGAGCTCCTACGAGCAGTACTTC.

The CDR3 DNA is TGTGCACCCAGCCACCCATTGGGGAGAAGCGGCACAGATACGCAGTATTTT. Amino acid sequence: CAPSHPLGRSGTDTQYF. The chain recombines TRBV24-1 with TRBJ2-3, with D possibly being TRBD2 (5 bases). The length of the CDR3 is 17 residues. Germline V gives CDR1 KGHDR, CDR2 SFDVKD.

This clonotype was found many times. The chain employs TRBV12-3 or TRBV12-4 and TRBJ1-2, with 8 bases matching TRBD1. The CDR3 contains 16 residues. Germline trimming cut 3 bases from V and 7 bases from J; bases unmatched to any gene: 13. The CDR3 sequence is CASSFSGQALSFGYTF. The CDR3 nucleotides read TGTGCCAGCAGTTTCTCGGGACAGGCATTAAGTTTTGGCTACACCTTC.

Notes on this clonotype: This may arise from a read error, as a much more abundant clone is one base away. The V call is TRBV7-9, the J call TRBJ2-5; D assignment may be TRBD1 or TRBD2 (5 bases each). The V gene's germline CDR1 is SEHNR and CDR2 FQNEAQ (reference sequence). The CDR3 extends over 13 amino acids. The CDR3, as DNA: TGTGCCGGCAGCTTAGTAGGGACGGAGACCCAGTACTTC. Translation gives CAGSLVGTETQYF.

In its sample, this clonotype was seen a few times. V and J are TRBV7-2 and TRBJ2-3, with 12 bases that match TRBD2. Per germline, CDR1 SGHTA and CDR2 FQGNSA. This CDR3 is 18 amino acids long. V gave up 5 bases and J gave up 5 bases; unmatched junction bases: 14. The CDR3 loop reads CASSAGLLAGGQGDTQYF. In DNA, the CDR3 is TGTGCCAGCAGCGCGGGCTTGCTAGCGGGGGGGCAAGGAGATACGCAGTATTTT.

This clonotype has only a few counts. V and J are TRBV5-1 and TRBJ2-3; no clear D. This CDR3 has 14 residues. Germline V gene lookup returns CDR1 SGHRS and CDR2 YFSETQ. V lost 5 bases and J 4 bases, leaving 14 bases between the germline ends. In DNA form, the CDR3 reads TGCGCCAGCAGTTCTAGACCTACCCCAGATACGCAGTATTTT. Translating gives CASSSRPTPDTQYF.

This clonotype turned up a few times. This chain uses TRBV29-1 with TRBJ2-3; maybe TRBD2 (5 bases). Deletions cut 5 bases from V and 7 bases from J, with 10 bases between. From germline, CDR1 is SQVTM and CDR2 ANQGSEA. This CDR3 is built from 11 residues. CDR3 coding DNA: TGCAGCGTTTGGACGGGGTATACGCAGTATTTT. Amino acid sequence: CSVWTGYTQYF.

V and J are TRBV7-2 and TRBJ2-3, with 10 bases identical to TRBD2. With V trimmed by 2 bases and J by 6 bases, 5 bases remained unmatched. The CDR3 has 15 amino acids. Germline V gene lookup returns CDR1 SGHTA and CDR2 FQGNSA. CDR3 amino acids: CASSLPAGGSDTQYF. The DNA of the CDR3 is TGTGCCAGCAGCTTACCAGCGGGAGGGTCGGATACGCAGTATTTT.

The chain combines TRBV7-8 with TRBJ1-2; D perhaps matches TRBD1 (6 bases). Germline values: CDR1 SGHVS, CDR2 FQNEAQ. V gave up 8 bases and J gave up 8 bases, with 15 bases separating them. This CDR3 spans 12 amino acids. For the CDR3, the DNA is TGTGCCAGCTCCTTGGACAGTGTAGGCTACACCTTC. The encoded protein is CASSLDSVGYTF.